This T cell receptor (beta chain) appears in the sequencing data of a study of blood T cell repertoires in COVID-19. For the study at large: COVID-19 samples from acute and convalescent phases originated in the United States, Italy and Spain. PBMCs, B-cell-depleted T cells, or T cells were the source of the cDNA or gDNA that made up the material.

Germline V gene lookup returns CDR1 MGHRA and CDR2 YSYEKL. J gave up 0 bases and V 4 bases, and 10 bases lay outside the gene matches. The CDR3 is made up of 18 amino acids. Participants spanned ages 18 to 89 years and resided in around 25 US areas. Assignment of participants to cohorts was predicated upon participant-reported clinical history. Clones were read by immunoSEQ multiplex PCR, and TCRdb kept only the in-frame ones, dropping some. This repertoire shows over 100,000 clones, over 80% found once; its top ten account for about 4%. Sequencing used PBMCs or T cells enriched from blood (not recorded which). The chain joins TRBV4-1 to TRBJ2-5, with 11 bases aligning to TRBD1. The clonotype was recovered from a young woman who had recovered from COVID-19. Here the CDR3 DNA reads TGCGCCAGCAGCCTTGGAAGGACAGGGGGCCGATACCAAGAGACCCAGTACTTC. As protein: CASSLGRTGGRYQETQYF.